Listed here is a single TCR beta chain. Trimming removed 1 base from V and 1 base from J, with 10 bases in between. This CDR3 comprises 15 residues. Germline-derived CDR1 and CDR2 are LNHDA and SQIVND (reference sequence). The data stem from a study of T cell changes during pregnancy in multiple sclerosis. TCRdb keeps only in-frame clones here, not all; method: immunoSEQ multiplex PCR. The top ten hold 1.5% to 2% of the sample, which has about 77,000 clones, around 91% seen once. The V gene is TRBV19, the J gene TRBJ1-1; D is possibly TRBD1 (6 bases). The sequence was obtained from a female donor with multiple sclerosis, enrolled in a pregnancy study. The source was peripheral blood, collected before pregnancy. Here the CDR3 DNA reads TGTGCCAGTAGTATAGCGGACAGTGGGAACACTGAAGCTTTCTTT. Its protein is CASSIADSGNTEAFF.